This passage covers 28 T cell receptor beta chains from one sample sequenced in a study of identical twins. TCRdb re-derived calls from the 5' RACE reads in MiXCR, one entry per CDR3 protein. The sample lists more than 400,000 distinct CDR3 sequences; about 15% were seen once. These same data were also listed under a study on yellow fever vaccine responses in identical twins.

Sequencing used CD4+ T cells sorted from blood. These receptors were collected from a woman aged 18-29 years in good health.

V usage is TRBV11-2 and J usage is TRBJ2-2; TRBD2 is a possible D gene (5 bases). Germline loops: CDR1 SGHAT, CDR2 FQNNGV. V dropped 9 bases and J dropped 7 bases, with 12 bases sitting between them. The CDR3 covers 12 residues. Here the CDR3 reads CASSDGRGELFF. In DNA form, the CDR3 reads TGTGCCAGTAGCGATGGGCGCGGGGAGCTGTTTTTT.

This clonotype was seen repeatedly, ten times or more. V usage is TRBV29-1 and J usage is TRBJ2-3; possibly TRBD1 for D (5 bases). CDR1 and CDR2 (germline): SQVTM, ANQGSEA. This CDR3 has 11 residues. Trimming stripped 7 bases from V and 11 bases from J, with 16 bases between. CDR3: CSAGPQVGQYF. Here the CDR3 DNA reads TGCAGCGCAGGACCACAGGTCGGGCAGTATTTT.

This clonotype has just a few counts. V usage is TRBV4-1 and J usage is TRBJ2-3; perhaps TRBD2 as D (6 bases). This CDR3 comprises 15 residues. Per the germline V gene, CDR1 is MGHRA and CDR2 is YSYEKL. The V gene lost 5 bases and the J gene lost 0 bases, with 12 bases spanning the gap. The CDR3 region has the DNA TGCGCCAGCAGCTGGGGTAGCGGAAGCACAGATACGCAGTATTTT. This encodes CASSWGSGSTDTQYF.

This clonotype was detected many times. The chain links TRBV12-3 or TRBV12-4 to TRBJ1-2; D call uncertain. V was cut by 5 bases and J by 0 bases, with 10 bases left in between. There are 14 residues in the CDR3. The CDR3: CASSPLVANYGYTF. The CDR3 DNA reads as TGTGCCAGCAGTCCGCTTGTAGCTAACTATGGCTACACCTTC.

This chain connects TRBV6-1 to TRBJ1-1; D is ambiguous. The CDR3 contains 13 residues. Between the trimmed V and J ends, which lost 3 bases and 4 bases, there was a span of 9 bases. Germline V gives CDR1 MNHNS, CDR2 SASEGT. In DNA, the CDR3 is TGTGCCAGCAGTGAGTTCCTACCCACTGAAGCTTTCTTT. It yields the protein CASSEFLPTEAFF.

This chain uses TRBV12-3 or TRBV12-4 with TRBJ2-2; 14 bases match TRBD2. V was pared by 7 bases and J by 5 bases, with 6 bases of the junction left unmatched. This CDR3 has 16 residues. The CDR3 coding sequence is TGTGCCAGCAAATGGGGGACTAGCGGGAGAACCGGGGAGCTGTTTTTT. Protein product: CASKWGTSGRTGELFF.

There are a few counts of this clonotype. The rearrangement uses TRBV2 and TRBJ1-2, with D unclear. Trimming stripped 7 bases from V and 2 bases from J, with 14 bases between. CDR1 is SNHLY, CDR2 FYNNEI, per germline. The CDR3 totals 14 residues. The CDR3 DNA sequence: TGTGCCAGCAAGTCTAAGAGAATCAACTATGGCTACACCTTC. The encoded protein is CASKSKRINYGYTF.

The chain employs TRBV2 and TRBJ2-1, with D possibly matching TRBD1 (6 bases). The CDR3 consists of 13 residues. Germline V CDR1 and CDR2: SNHLY, FYNNEI. The V and J ends lost 6 bases and 5 bases respectively, with 11 bases between them. The CDR3: CASRRDTDNEQFF. CDR3 in DNA: TGTGCCAGCAGAAGGGACACCGACAATGAGCAGTTCTTC.

CDR3 DNA sequence: TGTGCCAGCAGTGGCTATGCCTACAATGAGCAGTTCTTC. It codes for CASSGYAYNEQFF. The chain carries TRBV12-3 or TRBV12-4 and TRBJ2-1; no reliable D call. This CDR3 comprises 13 residues. V was shortened by 5 bases and J by 2 bases, with 7 bases between the two germline ends.

This clonotype was found a few times. The chain has TRBV3-1 and TRBJ2-1; 16 bases line up with TRBD2. The CDR3 covers 18 residues. V dropped 2 bases and J dropped 4; count of bases not matched to a gene: 5. CDR1 and CDR2 from the germline V gene are LGHDT and YNNKEL (reference sequence). The CDR3 bases are TGTGCCAGCAGCCAAACGGGACTAGCGGGAGGGAGATACAATGAGCAGTTCTTC. Protein product: CASSQTGLAGGRYNEQFF.

This chain uses TRBV4-2 with TRBJ2-2; weak D call: TRBD1 (6 bases). With 1 base removed from V and 3 bases from J, the gap between germline ends came to 9 bases. This CDR3 region has 15 residues. The V gene's germline CDR1 is LGHNA and CDR2 YNFKEQ. The CDR3 loop is CASSQGGPDTGELFF. Written as DNA, the CDR3 is TGTGCCAGCAGCCAAGGGGGGCCGGACACCGGGGAGCTGTTTTTT.

V usage is TRBV19 and J usage is TRBJ2-7; 12 bases match TRBD2. J gave up 4 bases and V 4 bases, and 8 bases lay outside the gene matches. Per the germline V gene, CDR1 is LNHDA and CDR2 is SQIVND (reference sequence). The CDR3 has 16 residues. The CDR3 bases are TGTGCCAGTAGTACTAGCGGGAGGGTCTCCTCGTACGAGCAGTACTTC. Translating it yields CASSTSGRVSSYEQYF.

V and J are TRBV4-1 and TRBJ2-1; 8 bases are shared with TRBD1. V gave up 1 base and J gave up 5 bases; unmatched junction bases: 7. The CDR3 is 16 residues long. Germline lookup yields CDR1 MGHRA and CDR2 YSYEKL. DNA for the CDR3: TGCGCCAGCAGCCAAGTTGGACAGGGTTTAGACAATGAGCAGTTCTTC. Translated: CASSQVGQGLDNEQFF.

This chain links TRBV6-5 with TRBJ1-2; the D is unclear. The CDR3 extends over 14 amino acids. Germline-derived CDR1 and CDR2 are MNHEY and SVGAGI. V lost 2 bases and J 6 bases, leaving 13 bases between the germline ends. CDR3 sequence: CASSYDRVSDGYTF. For the CDR3, the DNA is TGTGCCAGCAGTTACGATAGGGTATCGGATGGCTACACCTTC.

This clonotype was seen ten or more times. The gene calls are TRBV14 and TRBJ1-1, with D tentatively TRBD1 (6 bases). CDR3 length: 15 amino acids. Trimming took 4 bases from V and 4 from J, leaving 16 bases between them. The germline V gene encodes CDR1 SGHDN and CDR2 FVKESK. The CDR3: CASSRGRGGGTEAFF. The CDR3 bases are TGTGCCAGCAGCCGTGGCAGGGGCGGCGGCACTGAAGCTTTCTTT. The variable domain in full, with the rest retrieved from reference TRBV14 and TRBJ1-1, is EAGVTQFPSHSVIEKGQTVTLRCDPISGHDNLYWYRRVMGKEIKFLLHFVKESKQDESGMPNNRFLAERTGGTYSTLKVQPAELEDSGVYFCASSRGRGGGTEAFFGQGTRLTVV.

There are a few counts of this clonotype. The gene calls are TRBV29-1 and TRBJ2-1; no reliable D call. Germline V gives CDR1 SQVTM, CDR2 ANQGSEA. The CDR3 has 15 amino acids. The V and J ends lost 5 bases and 8 bases respectively, with 22 bases between them. CDR3 DNA: TGCAGCGTTTCTTACCGGGTCAGAGATAAGGATGAGCAGTTCTTC. This sequence encodes CSVSYRVRDKDEQFF.

The chain uses TRBV28 and TRBJ2-7; D is unclear. Trimming pared 5 bases from V and 0 bases from J, leaving 11 bases between. The CDR3 totals 14 residues. The germline V gene has CDR1 MDHEN and CDR2 SYDVKM. The CDR3 sequence is CASSPGSPSYEQYV. The CDR3 region has the DNA TGTGCCAGCAGTCCCGGTTCTCCCTCCTACGAGCAGTACGTC.

The chain combines TRBV10-3 with TRBJ2-7, with 8 positions matching TRBD2. Germline trimming cut 2 bases from V and 3 bases from J; bases unmatched to any gene: 9. The CDR3 sequence is 16 residues long. Germline-derived CDR1 and CDR2 are ENHRY and SYGVKD. The chain's CDR3 is CAISEGSGTLNYEQYF. The CDR3 region has the DNA TGTGCCATCAGTGAGGGTAGCGGGACCCTCAACTACGAGCAGTACTTC.

This clonotype was detected a few times. The chain carries TRBV12-3 or TRBV12-4 and TRBJ2-1, with D possibly TRBD2 on 5 matching bases. This CDR3 region has 14 residues. V was trimmed by 9 bases and J by 3 bases, leaving 15 bases between them. The CDR3 is CASRAGILYNEQFF. DNA for the CDR3: TGTGCCAGTAGGGCCGGGATCCTCTACAATGAGCAGTTCTTC.

The chain combines TRBV27 with TRBJ1-2, with D perhaps matching TRBD1 (5 bases). The CDR3 contains 13 residues. CDR1 and CDR2 from the germline V gene are MNHEY and SMNVEV (reference sequence). Between the trimmed V and J ends, which lost 8 bases and 3 bases, there was a span of 13 bases. CDR3 residues: CASAPRDYYGYTF. CDR3 sequence (DNA): TGTGCCAGCGCCCCCAGGGACTACTATGGCTACACCTTC.

This clonotype was seen only a few times. The genes are TRBV7-3 and TRBJ2-1, with D tentatively TRBD2 (6 bases). The V gene lost 6 bases and the J gene lost 7 bases, with 16 bases spanning the gap. CDR3 length: 14 residues. The V gene's germline CDR1 is SGHTA and CDR2 FQGTGA. Written as DNA, the CDR3 is TGTGCCAGCAGTATCGGGAGTGCCGGAAATGAGCAGTTCTTC. Protein product: CASSIGSAGNEQFF.

V is TRBV12-5 and J is TRBJ2-1; 9 nucleotides align to TRBD1. Germline CDR1 is LGHNT and CDR2 is FRNRAP. The CDR3 consists of 15 residues. V was clipped by 6 bases and J by 6 bases; unmatched bases: 9. The DNA for the CDR3 is TGTGCTAGTGGCTCCGGGACAGGGCCTGGCAATGAGCAGTTCTTC. Its protein is CASGSGTGPGNEQFF. The variable domain in full, with the rest retrieved from reference TRBV12-5 and TRBJ2-1, is DARVTQTPRHKVTEMGQEVTMRCQPILGHNTVFWYRQTMMQGLELLAYFRNRAPLDDSGMPKDRFSAEMPDATLATLKIQPSEPRDSAVYFCASGSGTGPGNEQFFGPGTRLTVL.

This chain uses TRBV27 with TRBJ1-2, with D possibly TRBD1 on 5 matching bases. This CDR3 has 14 amino acids. V was cut by 2 bases and J by 4 bases, with 11 bases left in between. In germline, CDR1 is MNHEY, CDR2 SMNVEV (reference sequence). CDR3 residues: CASSLRGGGYGYTF. The CDR3 coding sequence is TGTGCCAGCAGTTTAAGGGGTGGGGGCTATGGCTACACCTTC.

This clonotype was picked up a small number of times. The chain is built from TRBV20-1 and TRBJ1-1; tentatively, D is TRBD1 (5 bases). V lost 3 bases, J lost 5 bases, and 10 bases lay in between. The CDR3 has 12 residues. Germline loops: CDR1 DFQATT, CDR2 SNEGSKA (reference sequence). The CDR3 here is CSARRGWTEAFF. Here the CDR3 DNA reads TGCAGTGCTAGGAGGGGTTGGACTGAAGCTTTCTTT.

The V and J genes are TRBV29-1 and TRBJ2-5; the D call may be TRBD1 or TRBD2 (6 bases each). This CDR3 is built from 16 residues. With 4 bases removed from V and 2 bases from J, the gap between germline ends came to 20 bases. Germline V CDR1 and CDR2: SQVTM, ANQGSEA. CDR3 region: CSVGTGTYTIQETQYF. CDR3 nucleotides: TGCAGCGTTGGTACAGGGACTTATACAATTCAAGAGACCCAGTACTTC.

This clonotype occurred many times. The rearrangement links TRBV7-9 to TRBJ1-3, with a possible D match to TRBD1 (5 bases). The V end was cut by 4 bases, the J end by 4 bases, with 14 bases between. The germline V gene has CDR1 SEHNR and CDR2 FQNEAQ (reference sequence). The CDR3 is made up of 15 amino acids. CDR3 residues: CASSSGPTGGNTIYF. CDR3 DNA: TGTGCCAGCAGCTCGGGACCGACGGGGGGAAACACCATATATTTT.

V and J are TRBV20-1 and TRBJ2-7; no clear D gene. From germline, CDR1 is DFQATT and CDR2 SNEGSKA (reference sequence). Trimming pared 0 bases from V and 6 bases from J, leaving 9 bases between. The CDR3 extends over 12 amino acids. The CDR3 coding sequence is TGCAGTGCTAGAGATCAGCCGGGCGAGCAGTACTTC. Translated: CSARDQPGEQYF.

This sequence joins TRBV12-3 or TRBV12-4 and TRBJ2-3, with D hard to call. The CDR3 is made up of 16 amino acids. V lost 5 bases, J lost 3 bases, and 18 bases lay in between. The CDR3 protein is CASSLLDLAGTDTQYF. CDR3 bases: TGTGCCAGCAGTCTCTTGGATCTGGCTGGGACAGATACGCAGTATTTT.